What follows describes a single T cell receptor beta chain. The antigen remains undetermined. This CDR3 is 15 amino acids long. CDR1 and CDR2 from the germline V gene are LGHNA and YSLEER. TCRdb re-called the 5' RACE reads and catalogs CDR3 proteins one per entry, DNA excluded. The sample totals approximately 460,000 distinct CDR3 sequences. This specimen comes from a study of T cells expressing NK-cell markers. Notes on the study in general: Also leading the CD3+CD56-NKG2C+ fraction in a few donors were these clonotypes.

The chain couples TRBV4-3 to TRBJ1-5; absent DNA, TCRdb's TRBD1 call cannot be checked. The source material was blood T cells: a sorted CD56 or NKG2C T cell subset, CD4+ or CD8+ T cells, or bulk PBMC T cells (not recorded which). This clonotype was obtained from a woman between 18 and 70 years old in good health. The CDR3 sequence: CASSQGTGTYQPQHF.